Following are 20 T cell receptor beta chains from one sample sequenced in a study of cytomegalovirus exposure and HLA in healthy donors. The PCR employed 60 Vbeta primers together with 13 Jbeta primers. TCRdb's copy holds only in-frame clones and misses some; the assay was immunoSEQ multiplex PCR. The sample includes under 200,000 clones, around 84% of them seen just once. The specimen was PBMCs. These receptors were obtained from a man aged 40-55 years in good health and CMV-seropositive.

Here the CDR3 DNA reads TGCAGCGTTGAAGGACAGGGGGAAGAAGTCGAGCAGTACTTC. Protein sequence: CSVEGQGEEVEQYF. V is TRBV29-1 and J is TRBJ2-7; 9 nucleotides align to TRBD1. Looked up from germline, CDR1 is SQVTM and CDR2 is ANQGSEA. The CDR3 loop spans 14 amino acids. V dropped 1 base and J dropped 6; count of bases not matched to a gene: 7.

J is TRBJ1-1 and V is TRBV11-2; D uncertain. With 1 base removed from V and 0 bases from J, the gap between germline ends came to 3 bases. CDR3 length: 13 amino acids. CDR1 SGHAT and CDR2 FQNNGV come from the germline V gene. CDR3 residues: CASSLGVNTEAFF. CDR3 DNA sequence: TGTGCCAGCAGCTTAGGAGTGAACACTGAAGCTTTCTTT.

This clone has just one count. The chain combines TRBV5-1 with TRBJ2-7, with a tentative D call TRBD1 (6 bases). Germline lookup yields CDR1 SGHRS and CDR2 YFSETQ. This CDR3 contains 13 residues. V was clipped by 0 bases and J by 6 bases, with 10 bases between them. CDR3 nucleotide sequence: TGCGCCAGCAGCTTGGTCCAGGGGCGCGAGCAGTACTTC. This encodes CASSLVQGREQYF.

V is TRBV21-1 and J is TRBJ2-7; TRBD2, as called in the table, went unchecked against the DNA. TRBV21-1 constitutes a pseudogene. The CDR3 consists of 20 residues. Here the CDR3 reads CARKIKIGLAGGLLTYAQYF. The CDR3 DNA reads as TGTGCCAGAAAAATCAAGATTGGACTAGCGGGAGGGCTTCTTACCTACGCGCAGTACTTC.

This rearrangement joins TRBV6-4 to TRBJ1-1, with 7 bases aligning to TRBD1. The CDR3 runs to 14 residues. Germline CDR1 is MRHNA and CDR2 is SNTAGT. Unmatched junction bases numbered 7, after V lost 6 bases and J lost 3 bases. In nucleotides, the CDR3 is TGTGCCAGCAGCCGACAGGGTTGGGACACTGAAGCTTTCTTT. Its protein product is CASSRQGWDTEAFF.

The gene calls are TRBV5-4 and TRBJ2-3; 10 positions agree with TRBD1. The trim removed 2 bases at V and 3 bases at J, leaving 3 bases unmatched. The length of the CDR3 is 15 residues. The germline V gene has CDR1 SGHNT and CDR2 YYREEE (reference sequence). CDR3 amino acids: CASSFRDRGTDTQYF. The CDR3 coding sequence is TGTGCCAGCAGCTTCAGGGACAGGGGTACAGATACGCAGTATTTT.

This clone was found once. V is TRBV2 and J is TRBJ2-7; TRBD2 aligns across 8 bases. Germline loops: CDR1 SNHLY, CDR2 FYNNEI. The CDR3 has 14 residues. The ends lost 4 bases at V and 4 bases at J; junction bases unmatched: 6. The CDR3 region is CASSAGAGVYEQYF. The CDR3 bases are TGTGCCAGCAGTGCAGGAGCGGGAGTGTACGAGCAGTACTTC.

This clone was detected a few times. The chain links TRBV25-1 to TRBJ1-2; D is ambiguous. CDR3 size: 11 residues. Per the germline V gene, CDR1 is MGHDK and CDR2 is SYGVNS. Trimming took off 2 bases at V and 6 bases at J, with 4 bases between the two ends. For the CDR3, the DNA is TGTGCCAGCAGTGAACTCCATGGCTACACCTTC. It yields the protein CASSELHGYTF.

J is TRBJ2-7 and V is TRBV11-2; a weak D match, TRBD1 (5 bases). V lost 0 bases, J lost 4 bases, and 10 bases lay in between. Germline values: CDR1 SGHAT, CDR2 FQNNGV. This CDR3 is built from 14 residues. The CDR3 is CASSLDRVRYEQYF. The CDR3 bases are TGTGCCAGCAGCTTAGACAGGGTCCGTTACGAGCAGTACTTC.

This clone showed up just once. The V gene is TRBV6-1, the J gene TRBJ1-2; the match to TRBD1 covers 7 bases. The CDR3 consists of 13 residues. The V gene's germline CDR1 is MNHNS and CDR2 SASEGT. The V gene end was trimmed by 6 bases and the J gene end by 5 bases; junction bases not matched to a gene: 6. CDR3: CASREGARYGYTF. In DNA form, the CDR3 reads TGTGCCAGCAGGGAGGGGGCCAGGTATGGCTACACCTTC.

The chain couples TRBV18 to TRBJ1-2; the D gene is possibly TRBD1 (5 bases). V dropped 3 bases and J dropped 7 bases, with 9 bases sitting between them. CDR3 size: 12 residues. CDR1 and CDR2 (germline): KGHSH, LQKENI. CDR3 sequence reads: CASSPLDSGYTF. Written as DNA, the CDR3 is TGTGCCAGCTCACCGCTAGACAGTGGCTACACCTTC.

This clone turned up a few times. V is TRBV15 and J is TRBJ2-1; a possible D gene is TRBD1 (5 bases). V was trimmed by 0 bases and J by 9 bases, leaving 9 bases between them. From germline, CDR1 is LNHNV and CDR2 YYDKDF (reference sequence). CDR3 size: 13 residues. The CDR3 region has the DNA TGTGCCACCAGCAGAGACAGGGTAGGTGAGCAGTTCTTC. Translating it yields CATSRDRVGEQFF.

In its sample, this clone was seen a few times. The V call is TRBV7-9, the J call TRBJ2-7, with D perhaps matching TRBD1 (5 bases). Germline lookup yields CDR1 SEHNR and CDR2 FQNEAQ (reference sequence). This CDR3 is 13 amino acids long. V was cut by 2 bases and J by 4 bases, with 9 bases left in between. The CDR3 DNA follows: TGTGCCAGCAGCTTAAACGCAGGGTACGAGCAGTACTTC. Its translation is CASSLNAGYEQYF.

The chain uses TRBV5-1 and TRBJ2-7; 7 nucleotides agree with TRBD1. V lost 1 base, J lost 2 bases, and 9 bases stayed unmatched. Germline V gene data show CDR1 as SGHRS and CDR2 as YFSETQ. This CDR3 spans 16 amino acids. CDR3 in DNA: TGCGCCAGCAGCTTGTACGGCAGGGGGAGACCCTACGAGCAGTACTTC. Protein sequence: CASSLYGRGRPYEQYF.

This sequence joins TRBV28 and TRBJ2-3, with D possibly TRBD2 on 5 matching bases. Per germline, CDR1 MDHEN and CDR2 SYDVKM. The V and J ends lost 5 bases and 2 bases respectively, with 5 bases between them. This CDR3 is built from 12 residues. The CDR3 DNA follows: TGTGCCAGCAGTCGGGACACAGATACGCAGTATTTT. Protein sequence: CASSRDTDTQYF.

The genes are TRBV6-4 and TRBJ2-1, with 8 bases lining up with TRBD2. The CDR3 consists of 14 residues. Looked up from germline, CDR1 is MRHNA and CDR2 is SNTAGT. The V and J ends lost 2 bases and 13 bases, in that order; junction bases with no gene match: 10. The CDR3 nucleotides read TGTGCCAGCAGTGACGGACTAGCAGAACGCCCCCAGTTCTTC. As protein: CASSDGLAERPQFF.

This clone was seen a few times. This chain joins TRBV5-1 and TRBJ1-1; a possible D gene is TRBD1 (5 bases). The CDR3 covers 12 residues. Per the germline V gene, CDR1 is SGHRS and CDR2 is YFSETQ. V gave up 2 bases and J gave up 8 bases, with 10 bases separating them. The CDR3 reads CASSFGQGEAFF. The CDR3 DNA is TGCGCCAGCAGCTTTGGGCAGGGCGAAGCTTTCTTT.

This rearrangement joins TRBV10-3 to TRBJ2-5; D is possibly TRBD2 (6 bases). The CDR3 totals 17 residues. The ends were cut back, 0 bases at V and 5 bases at J, with 19 bases in the middle. CDR1 and CDR2 from the germline V gene are ENHRY and SYGVKD. CDR3 DNA sequence: TGTGCCATCAGTGAGTCCACCTTTAGTGGGACTGGGGAGACCCAGTACTTC. It yields the protein CAISESTFSGTGETQYF.

The chain uses TRBV5-4 and TRBJ2-1; the match to TRBD2 covers 8 bases. The J segment lost 10 bases and the V segment lost 2 bases, leaving 11 bases of the junction unmatched. Germline-derived CDR1 and CDR2 are SGHNT and YYREEE (reference sequence). This CDR3 is built from 15 residues. The CDR3 reads CASSLPGLDSVEQFF. The CDR3 nucleotides read TGTGCCAGCAGCTTACCGGGACTAGACTCCGTCGAGCAGTTCTTC.

The rearrangement links TRBV7-2 to TRBJ2-2; D remains unclear. The CDR3 consists of 15 residues. Trimming cost V 5 bases and J 6 bases, with 16 bases left between them. In germline, CDR1 is SGHTA, CDR2 FQGNSA. CDR3 DNA sequence: TGTGCCAGCAGCAAAGAAGTGGGTGGGCCCGGGGAGCTGTTTTTT. Translating it yields CASSKEVGGPGELFF.